Shown below are 21 T cell receptor beta chains from a single sample sequenced in a study of T cells in localized non-small cell lung cancer. Assay used: immunoSEQ multiplex PCR; TCRdb lists only in-frame clones, some missing. The table lists around 15,000 clones, approximately 81% of them singletons. The sample consisted of peripheral blood, taken before any cancer treatment. These receptors all stem from a male donor older than 55 with stage I lung adenocarcinoma.

The chain joins TRBV5-8 to TRBJ1-2; D possibly corresponds to TRBD1 (5 bases). This CDR3 is built from 14 residues. Trimming took off 3 bases at V and 6 bases at J, with 15 bases between the two ends. Germline V CDR1 and CDR2: SGHTS, YDEGEE. CDR3 bases: TGTGCCAGCAGCTCATCAGCAACAGGAGATGGCTACACCTTC. This codes for CASSSSATGDGYTF.

The V gene is TRBV4-1, the J gene TRBJ1-5; D is perhaps TRBD1 (5 bases). The CDR3 runs 14 residues. The germline V and J ends were trimmed by 5 bases and 0 bases, with 8 bases remaining between them. Germline CDR1 reads MGHRA; CDR2 reads YSYEKL. The CDR3 nucleotides are TGCGCCAGCAGCGGGGGGTTTAGCAATCAGCCCCAGCATTTT. This sequence encodes CASSGGFSNQPQHF.

The CDR3 region has the DNA TGTGCCAGCAGCTCGAGGCTGCGCCAGAGCACCGGGGAGCTGTTTTTT. Its protein is CASSSRLRQSTGELFF. The chain uses TRBV5-6 and TRBJ2-2; D unclear. V gave up 3 bases and J gave up 4 bases, with 16 bases separating them. The CDR3 sequence is 16 residues long. Germline CDR1 and CDR2: SGHDT and YYEEEE.

The chain couples TRBV5-4 to TRBJ1-5, with no clear D. The germline V gene has CDR1 SGHNT and CDR2 YYREEE (reference sequence). The CDR3 totals 15 residues. Trimming took off 5 bases at V and 9 bases at J, with 21 bases between the two ends. The CDR3: CASSLSGSLEGPQHF. CDR3 sequence (DNA): TGTGCCAGCAGTCTTTCGGGATCTCTCGAGGGGCCCCAGCATTTT.

The chain employs TRBV7-6 and TRBJ2-1; 13 nucleotides match TRBD2. This CDR3 comprises 15 residues. The V segment lost 5 bases and the J segment 10 bases; nucleotides outside the gene matches: 8. Germline V gene sequence: CDR1 SGHVS, CDR2 FNYEAQ. CDR3 sequence (DNA): TGTGCCAGCAGCAAAGGACTAGCGGGAGTCCGGGAGCAGTTCTTC. Its translation: CASSKGLAGVREQFF. Using reference TRBV7-6 and TRBJ2-1 for the parts outside the CDR3, the full variable domain is GAGVSQSPRYKVTKRGQDVALRCDPISGHVSLYWYRQALGQGPEFLTYFNYEAQQDKSGLPNDRFSAERPEGSISTLTIQRTEQRDSAMYRCASSKGLAGVREQFFGPGTRLTVL.

The chain uses TRBV18 and TRBJ2-2; D not resolved. The germline CDR1 and CDR2 sequences are KGHSH and LQKENI. There are 13 residues in the CDR3. Trimming removed 2 bases from V and 6 bases from J, with 7 bases in between. CDR3 in amino acids: CASSPFSSGELFF. CDR3 DNA: TGTGCCAGCTCACCATTTAGCTCCGGGGAGCTGTTTTTT.

This clone was seen a single time. The chain uses TRBV7-8 and TRBJ1-5; D is possibly TRBD1 (5 bases). The CDR3 has 14 residues. V gave up 3 bases and J gave up 3 bases, with 9 bases separating them. The germline V gene has CDR1 SGHVS and CDR2 FQNEAQ. The chain's CDR3 is CASSLSGLNQPQHF. As DNA, the CDR3 is TGTGCCAGCAGCTTGTCGGGGCTCAATCAGCCCCAGCATTTT.

This chain links TRBV22-1 with TRBJ2-6; the table names TRBD2, a call not compared with the DNA. TRBV22-1 is reported as a pseudogene. The CDR3 is made up of 15 amino acids. The CDR3 loop is CPGSSEQSRANVLTF. The DNA of the CDR3 is TGTCCTGGGAGCAGCGAACAAAGTCGGGCCAACGTCCTGACTTTC.

V usage is TRBV27 and J usage is TRBJ2-3; no firm D call. V was cut by 0 bases and J by 4 bases, with 5 bases left in between. The length of the CDR3 is 13 residues. The V gene's germline CDR1 is MNHEY and CDR2 SMNVEV (reference sequence). CDR3: CASSLSRPDTQYF. The CDR3 coding sequence is TGTGCCAGCAGTTTATCCCGACCAGATACGCAGTATTTT.

The chain couples TRBV7-2 to TRBJ2-7; 9 positions match TRBD1. CDR1 is SGHTA and CDR2 is FQGNSA in the germline V gene. This CDR3 contains 14 residues. Losses at the gene ends were 3 bases for V and 4 bases for J; bases not matched to a gene: 4. This CDR3 reads CASSFNRGLYEQYF. The CDR3 region has the DNA TGTGCCAGCAGCTTCAACAGGGGGCTTTACGAGCAGTACTTC.

V and J are TRBV2 and TRBJ2-5; possible D gene TRBD2, 7 bases. The V gene's germline CDR1 is SNHLY and CDR2 FYNNEI. V was cut by 6 bases and J by 5 bases, with 13 bases left in between. The CDR3 contains 13 residues. The CDR3 DNA reads as TGTGCCAGCAGGAGGGGGGGGCAGGAGACCCAGTACTTC. It is translated as CASRRGGQETQYF.

The rearrangement uses TRBV7-9 and TRBJ2-7, with D unclear. Germline CDR1 and CDR2: SEHNR and FQNEAQ (reference sequence). Trimming pared 0 bases from V and 3 bases from J, leaving 15 bases between. CDR3 size: 16 residues. DNA of the CDR3: TGTGCCAGCAGCTTAGCCCGAGGCGCTCGGAGCTACGAGCAGTACTTC. It is translated as CASSLARGARSYEQYF.

The V gene is TRBV28, the J gene TRBJ2-2; 9 positions match TRBD1. Germline lookup yields CDR1 MDHEN and CDR2 SYDVKM. J was trimmed by 8 bases and V by 6 bases; bases with no gene match: 7. The CDR3 length is 14 residues. CDR3 protein: CASRGTGRPGELFF. In DNA, the CDR3 is TGTGCCAGCAGAGGGACAGGGAGGCCGGGGGAGCTGTTTTTT.

The chain couples TRBV20-1 to TRBJ2-7; tentatively, D is TRBD1 (5 bases). CDR1 and CDR2 (germline): DFQATT, SNEGSKA (reference sequence). V dropped 7 bases and J dropped 6 bases, with 13 bases sitting between them. The CDR3 sequence is 11 residues long. In nucleotides, the CDR3 is TGCAGTGTTGGGGCTCGCGGCGAGCAGTACTTC. It encodes CSVGARGEQYF.

This clone was seen just once. The CDR3 sequence: CASSLQQGIKTNEQFF. The CDR3 coding sequence is TGTGCCAGCAGCTTACAACAGGGAATTAAGACCAATGAGCAGTTCTTC. This chain uses TRBV5-4 with TRBJ2-1, with D perhaps TRBD1 (6 bases). V was clipped by 2 bases and J by 6 bases, with 18 bases between them. The germline gives CDR1 SGHNT, CDR2 YYREEE (reference sequence). The CDR3 sequence is 16 residues long.

V is TRBV18 and J is TRBJ2-5, with 7 positions matching TRBD1. Germline V gene lookup returns CDR1 KGHSH and CDR2 LQKENI. This CDR3 is 13 amino acids long. The V and J ends lost 6 bases and 0 bases, in that order; junction bases with no gene match: 1. The CDR3 DNA sequence: TGTGCCAGCTCCCAGGGGGACCAAGAGACCCAGTACTTC. As protein: CASSQGDQETQYF.

This sequence joins TRBV7-2 and TRBJ1-2; no clear D gene. Trimming took off 3 bases at V and 8 bases at J, with 10 bases between the two ends. Looked up from germline, CDR1 is SGHTA and CDR2 is FQGNSA. The CDR3 contains 12 residues. CDR3 DNA: TGTGCCAGCAGCTTGGTAGTCGGCGGCTACACCTTC. Its translation is CASSLVVGGYTF.

The V and J genes are TRBV4-2 and TRBJ1-5; unclear D gene. V dropped 0 bases and J dropped 4 bases, with 1 base sitting between them. CDR3 length: 12 residues. Germline V gene lookup returns CDR1 LGHNA and CDR2 YNFKEQ. The CDR3 region is CASSQDNQPQHF. The CDR3, as DNA: TGTGCCAGCAGCCAAGATAATCAGCCCCAGCATTTT.

The chain links TRBV7-6 to TRBJ2-1; no clear D gene. V dropped 6 bases and J dropped 7 bases, with 16 bases sitting between them. Germline assignment: CDR1 SGHVS and CDR2 FNYEAQ. This CDR3 region has 14 residues. CDR3 nucleotide sequence: TGTGCCAGCAGTCCCGGGTCCAGCTGGAATGAGCAGTTCTTC. Translated: CASSPGSSWNEQFF.

The chain couples TRBV7-9 to TRBJ2-5; D might be TRBD1 or TRBD2, each matching 5 bases. The J call is in doubt because the DNA end fits TRBJ2-7 better. The germline CDR1 and CDR2 sequences are SEHNR and FQNEAQ (reference sequence). This CDR3 has 15 residues. The CDR3 sequence is CASSSRDGNSYEQYF. The CDR3 bases are TGTGCCAGCAGCTCCCGGGACGGCAACTCCTACGAGCAGTACTTC.

The rearrangement links TRBV6-5 to TRBJ2-5, with a possible D match to TRBD2 (5 bases). Germline lookup yields CDR1 MNHEY and CDR2 SVGAGI. Trimming pared 7 bases from V and 5 bases from J, leaving 17 bases between. This CDR3 contains 14 residues. The CDR3: CASNPSRGGETQYF. In DNA, the CDR3 is TGTGCCAGCAATCCCTCCCGGGGTGGGGAGACCCAGTACTTC.